This TCR beta chain was recorded in a study of T-cell memory formation after mild COVID-19. The CDR3 is 15 residues long. Trimming cost V 3 bases and J 0 bases; bases outside gene matches: 5. TCRdb itself ran the 5' RACE reads through MiXCR, one entry per CDR3 protein. The table includes roughly 450,000 distinct CDR3 sequences, roughly 18% detected once. This clonotype was counted many times. The TCR was taken from an adult woman who had mild COVID-19 (a few samples of this study predate the infection). Cell type and time point are not known. This chain links TRBV12-3 or TRBV12-4 with TRBJ2-7, with TRBD2 matching 7 bases. Sequenced: PBMCs or a T cell subset sorted from them (not recorded which). The CDR3 sequence is CASSLGLAVSYEQYF. For the CDR3, the DNA is TGTGCCAGCAGTTTGGGCCTAGCGGTCTCCTACGAGCAGTACTTC.